This T cell receptor (beta chain) was profiled in a study of radiotherapy plus CTLA-4 blockade in lung cancer. Sequencing used immunoSEQ multiplex PCR; TCRdb keeps in-frame clones, though not all of them. In the table there are about 99,000 clones, about 86% of which are singletons. The CDR3 is made up of 12 amino acids. Germline V gene sequence: CDR1 LNHDA, CDR2 SQIVND (reference sequence). J was trimmed by 5 bases and V by 5 bases; bases with no gene match: 2. The clonotype comes from a human donor with non-small cell lung cancer that progressed on radiotherapy plus ipilimumab. The input for sequencing was peripheral blood, taken from a patient treated with radiotherapy plus ipilimumab. The chain carries TRBV19 and TRBJ2-5, with TRBD2 matching 7 bases. Here the CDR3 DNA reads TGTGCCAGTAGTCGGGGGGACGAGACCCAGTACTTC. This sequence encodes CASSRGDETQYF.